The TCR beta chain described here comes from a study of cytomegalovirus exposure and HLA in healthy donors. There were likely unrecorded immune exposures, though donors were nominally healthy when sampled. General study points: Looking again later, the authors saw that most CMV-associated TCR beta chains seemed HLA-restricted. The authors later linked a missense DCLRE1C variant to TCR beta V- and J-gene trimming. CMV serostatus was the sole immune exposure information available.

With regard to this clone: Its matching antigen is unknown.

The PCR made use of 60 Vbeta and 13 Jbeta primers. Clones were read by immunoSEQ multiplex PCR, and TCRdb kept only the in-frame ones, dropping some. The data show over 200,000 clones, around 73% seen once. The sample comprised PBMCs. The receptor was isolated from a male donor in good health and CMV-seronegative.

The CDR3 is CASRQTSPGGELFF. For the CDR3, the DNA is TGTGCCAGCAGACAAACTAGCCCGGGCGGGGAGCTGTTTTTT. The V gene is TRBV7-6, the J gene TRBJ2-2, with D perhaps matching TRBD2 (6 bases). The CDR3 is 14 amino acids. Trimming shortened V by 6 bases and J by 7 bases, and 15 bases separated the two germline ends. Germline lookup yields CDR1 SGHVS and CDR2 FNYEAQ. Full variable domain (remainder filled in from reference TRBV7-6 and TRBJ2-2): GAGVSQSPRYKVTKRGQDVALRCDPISGHVSLYWYRQALGQGPEFLTYFNYEAQQDKSGLPNDRFSAERPEGSISTLTIQRTEQRDSAMYRCASRQTSPGGELFFGEGSRLTVL.